Listed below are T cell receptor beta chains from one sample, sequenced in a study of breast tumors, draining lymph nodes, adjacent tissues. MiXCR, run by TCRdb on the multiplex PCR reads, gives a single entry per CDR3 protein. The repertoire includes roughly 100,000 distinct CDR3 sequences, 30% of them detected once, and approximately 5.2% sits in the top ten. Sample: axillary lymph node tissue. These TCRs come from a female donor with breast cancer. Some clones in this sample may be carry-over from other donors' samples. Both conserved end residues are part of each CDR3. Size values are once, few and many counts, or a class for expanded clones, and some rows have none.

J gene,clone size,V gene,CDR3 protein
TRBJ2-3,many,TRBV6-5,CASSSTSGSVDTQYF
TRBJ2-1,many,TRBV11-3,CASSLGNNEQFF
TRBJ2-2,few,TRBV6-2/TRBV6-3,CASSHEGGRASGELFF
TRBJ1-2,many,TRBV7-9,CASSLGQSYGYTF
TRBJ2-7,-,TRBV9,CASSPSYRTVISSEQYF
TRBJ2-3,-,TRBV20-1,CSAGDMTTSTDTQYF
TRBJ1-5,-,TRBV20-1,CSASIPGQTNQPQHF
TRBJ1-6,-,TRBV7-2,CASSWGWTGFPPLHF
TRBJ2-5,many,TRBV11-2,CASSPRARLGETQYF
TRBJ2-7,once,TRBV2,CASSAGEGLEQYF
TRBJ1-5,many,TRBV5-6,CASSSVEGMNQPQHF
TRBJ2-7,many,TRBV4-1,CASSRLAVSYEQYF
TRBJ2-1,many,TRBV20-1,CSAREQGANYNEQFF
TRBJ1-1,-,TRBV3-1,CASSPGTGGQTFF
TRBJ1-2,many,TRBV7-9,CASSLDGSANYGYTF
TRBJ1-2,many,TRBV29-1,CSVEWGYTF